One sample yielded the 3 T cell receptor beta chains listed below, sequenced in a study of T cells in Graves' hyperthyroidism and ophthalmopathy. Researchers amplified the TCR beta CDR3 regions from RNA transcripts. HTBI primers were used for first-round RT-PCR of the TCR CDR3. Via MiXCR, TCRdb re-called the multiplex PCR reads, giving one row per CDR3 protein. Of a few hundred thousand distinct CDR3 sequences listed, about 18% are singletons. Specimen: blood. The receptors were sampled from a man aged 18 to 35 with Graves' ophthalmopathy.

This clonotype was seen many times. The chain links TRBV11-2 to TRBJ1-1; 8 bases agree with TRBD1. The CDR3 is 14 residues long. Per the germline V gene, CDR1 is SGHAT and CDR2 is FQNNGV. Germline trimming cut 4 bases from V and 1 base from J; bases unmatched to any gene: 2. The CDR3 nucleotides read TGTGCCAGCAGCTGGGGACAGGCGAACACTGAAGCTTTCTTT. Translation: CASSWGQANTEAFF.

At least ten counts were recorded for this clonotype. This rearrangement joins TRBV12-3 or TRBV12-4 to TRBJ2-1; 12 nucleotides align to TRBD2. The length of the CDR3 is 16 residues. After removal of 5 bases from V and 6 bases from J, the junction contained 8 bases not matched to a gene. CDR3 coding DNA: TGTGCCAGCAGTCGTACTAGCGGGGGGAACATCAATGAGCAGTTCTTC. Protein: CASSRTSGGNINEQFF.

The chain joins TRBV7-2 to TRBJ2-1; 14 bases line up with TRBD2. The germline V gene has CDR1 SGHTA and CDR2 FQGNSA. This CDR3 contains 18 residues. V lost 3 bases to trimming and J lost 7 bases; unmatched junction nucleotides: 11. CDR3 sequence reads: CASSFQFGLAGGGNEQFF. The CDR3 coding sequence is TGTGCCAGCAGCTTCCAATTTGGACTAGCGGGGGGCGGGAATGAGCAGTTCTTC.